This passage covers 13 T cell receptor beta chains from one sample sequenced in a study of shared clonotypes between healthy human individuals. TCRdb keeps only in-frame clones here, not all; method: immunoSEQ multiplex PCR. This table holds about 1.5 million clones, roughly 95% found once. Sequenced sample: naive CD4+ T cells sorted from blood. This sample's subset: CD45RA+ positively selected. These receptors originate from a young man in good health.

This clone was counted once. The rearrangement links TRBV6-1 to TRBJ2-7; 9 nucleotides line up with TRBD1. CDR1 is MNHNS, CDR2 SASEGT, per germline. The CDR3 contains 15 residues. After removal of 7 bases from V and 5 bases from J, the junction contained 12 bases not matched to a gene. CDR3 sequence (DNA): TGTGCCAGCACTCTGAATGGACAGGGGTTACACGAGCAGTACTTC. Its translation is CASTLNGQGLHEQYF.

The chain links TRBV5-1 to TRBJ1-2; D gene unclear. The V and J ends lost 4 bases and 1 base respectively, with 8 bases between them. Looked up from germline, CDR1 is SGHRS and CDR2 is YFSETQ. The CDR3 contains 13 residues. The CDR3 coding sequence is TGCGCCAGCAGCGAGACGATTAACTATGGCTACACCTTC. It codes for CASSETINYGYTF. The variable domain in full, with the rest retrieved from reference TRBV5-1 and TRBJ1-2, is KAGVTQTPRYLIKTRGQQVTLSCSPISGHRSVSWYQQTPGQGLQFLFEYFSETQRNKGNFPGRFSGRQFSNSRSEMNVSTLELGDSALYLCASSETINYGYTFGSGTRLTVV.

This clone was observed a few times. This sample also contains other DNA sequences that code for the same CDR3. The chain joins TRBV18 to TRBJ1-2; no reliable D call. CDR1 is KGHSH, CDR2 LQKENI, per germline. CDR3 length equals 13 residues. Between the trimmed V and J ends, which lost 3 bases and 0 bases, there was a span of 5 bases. The CDR3 protein is CASSPKANYGYTF. CDR3 in DNA: TGTGCCAGCTCACCGAAAGCTAACTATGGCTACACCTTC.

The J gene is TRBJ1-4, the V gene TRBV7-9; 10 bases align to TRBD1. The trim removed 4 bases at V and 8 bases at J, leaving 4 bases unmatched. The CDR3 totals 14 residues. Germline CDR1 SEHNR, CDR2 FQNEAQ (reference sequence). Here the CDR3 DNA reads TGTGCCAGCAGCTCGACAGGGGGCGAAGAAAAACTGTTTTTT. Residues: CASSSTGGEEKLFF.

The genes are TRBV6-1 and TRBJ1-1; D remains ambiguous. CDR1 is MNHNS and CDR2 is SASEGT in the germline V gene. Trimming shortened V by 2 bases and J by 5 bases, and 6 bases separated the two germline ends. The CDR3 is made up of 12 amino acids. In DNA, the CDR3 is TGTGCCAGCAGTGAATTGTGGACTGAAGCTTTCTTT. As protein: CASSELWTEAFF.

The J gene is TRBJ2-3, the V gene TRBV5-1, with 9 bases that match TRBD2. The CDR3 extends over 13 amino acids. V shed 0 bases and J 14 bases; nucleotides not matched to a gene: 7. Germline CDR1 is SGHRS and CDR2 is YFSETQ. CDR3 region: CASSLVESSGMYF. The CDR3 coding sequence is TGCGCCAGCAGCTTGGTGGAGTCTAGCGGGATGTATTTT.

This clone was seen more than once but under ten times. Other DNA sequences from this sample encode an identical CDR3 as well. V gene TRBV6-5 combines with J gene TRBJ2-3; D not certain. Trimming cost V 0 bases and J 6 bases, with 4 bases left between them. The CDR3 is 12 amino acids. In germline, CDR1 is MNHEY, CDR2 SVGAGI. The CDR3 region has the DNA TGTGCCAGCAGTTACTCGAGGGATACGCAGTATTTT. Amino acids: CASSYSRDTQYF.

The J gene is TRBJ1-4, the V gene TRBV6-5, with 7 positions matching TRBD1. CDR3 length: 15 amino acids. V lost 0 bases, J lost 8 bases, and 6 bases stayed unmatched. CDR1 is MNHEY, CDR2 SVGAGI, per germline. The CDR3 region has the DNA TGTGCCAGCAGTTACTCAACAGGGGTGAGGGAAAAACTGTTTTTT. This codes for CASSYSTGVREKLFF.

The chain carries TRBV11-1 and TRBJ1-4; TRBD1 is a possible D gene (6 bases). Trimming took 3 bases from V and 12 from J, leaving 14 bases between them. The CDR3 consists of 13 residues. Germline CDR1 reads SGHAT; CDR2 reads FQDESV (reference sequence). In nucleotides, the CDR3 is TGTGCCAGCAGCTTTACCGGGACACCTCAACTGTTTTTT. It specifies CASSFTGTPQLFF. The entire variable domain, with the rest obtained from reference TRBV11-1 and TRBJ1-4, is as follows: EAEVAQSPRYKITEKSQAVAFWCDPISGHATLYWYRQILGQGPELLVQFQDESVVDDSQLPKDRFSAERLKGVDSTLKIQPAELGDSAMYLCASSFTGTPQLFFGSGTQLSVL.

The genes are TRBV7-9 and TRBJ1-1, with 9 positions matching TRBD1. The V gene end was trimmed by 0 bases and the J gene end by 5 bases; junction bases not matched to a gene: 7. This CDR3 contains 16 residues. The germline V gene has CDR1 SEHNR and CDR2 FQNEAQ (reference sequence). The CDR3 is CASSLAAGTGQTEAFF. In DNA form, the CDR3 reads TGTGCCAGCAGCTTAGCGGCAGGGACAGGGCAAACTGAAGCTTTCTTT.

Concerning this clone itself: Other DNA sequences in this sample translate to the same CDR3. This sequence joins TRBV19 and TRBJ2-3; TRBD2 matches at 7 bases. Germline lookup yields CDR1 LNHDA and CDR2 SQIVND (reference sequence). This CDR3 contains 15 residues. The junction had 2 bases not matched to a gene; V was cut back by 1 base and J by 1 base. The CDR3 loop is CASSIVLAGTDTQYF. The CDR3 bases are TGTGCCAGTAGTATAGTTCTAGCGGGCACAGATACGCAGTATTTT.

The CDR3 nucleotides read TGTGCCAGCAGTCCTCGGGGGGGGCCTGGTGAAAAACTGTTTTTT. Amino acids: CASSPRGGPGEKLFF. The chain couples TRBV28 to TRBJ1-4; weak D call: TRBD1 (6 bases). CDR1 is MDHEN, CDR2 SYDVKM, per germline. This CDR3 has 15 residues. Trimming took off 5 bases at V and 7 bases at J, with 17 bases between the two ends.

This clone was observed a single time. The chain employs TRBV7-6 and TRBJ2-3, with D possibly TRBD1 on 6 matching bases. Trimming took off 3 bases at V and 5 bases at J, with 15 bases between the two ends. Germline V lookup: CDR1 SGHVS, CDR2 FNYEAQ. This CDR3 has 15 residues. The CDR3 sequence: CASSLGHFSGDTQYF. The CDR3 DNA reads as TGTGCCAGCAGCTTGGGACACTTCTCGGGAGATACGCAGTATTTT.